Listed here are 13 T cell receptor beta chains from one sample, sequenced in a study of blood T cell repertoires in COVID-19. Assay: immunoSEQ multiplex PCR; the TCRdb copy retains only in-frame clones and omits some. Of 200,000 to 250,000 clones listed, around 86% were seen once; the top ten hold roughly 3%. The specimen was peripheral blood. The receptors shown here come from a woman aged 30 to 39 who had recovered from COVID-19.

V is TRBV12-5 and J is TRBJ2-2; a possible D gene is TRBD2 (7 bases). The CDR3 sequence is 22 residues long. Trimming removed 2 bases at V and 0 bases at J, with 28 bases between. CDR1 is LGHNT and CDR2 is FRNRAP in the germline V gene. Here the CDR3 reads CASGLTQQRGGGNNSNTGELFF. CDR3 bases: TGTGCTAGTGGTTTGACCCAGCAAAGGGGGGGAGGGAATAATTCGAACACCGGGGAGCTGTTTTTT.

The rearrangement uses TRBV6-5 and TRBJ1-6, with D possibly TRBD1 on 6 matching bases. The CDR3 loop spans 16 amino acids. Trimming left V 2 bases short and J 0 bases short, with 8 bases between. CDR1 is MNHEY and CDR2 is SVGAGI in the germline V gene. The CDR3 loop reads CASSYRTVSYNSPLHF. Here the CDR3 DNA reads TGTGCCAGCAGTTACAGGACAGTCTCCTATAATTCACCCCTCCACTTT.

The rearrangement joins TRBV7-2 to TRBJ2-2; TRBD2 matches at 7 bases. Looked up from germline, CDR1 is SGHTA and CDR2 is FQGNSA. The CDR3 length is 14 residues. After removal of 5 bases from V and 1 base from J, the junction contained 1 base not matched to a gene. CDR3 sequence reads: CASSRGGNTGELFF. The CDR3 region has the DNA TGTGCCAGCAGCCGCGGGGGGAACACCGGGGAGCTGTTTTTT.

This CDR3 reads CASSSRGSLTDTQYF. The CDR3 DNA sequence: TGTGCCAGCAGCTCACGAGGGAGCCTCACAGATACGCAGTATTTT. This chain uses TRBV7-8 with TRBJ2-3, with TRBD2 as a possible D gene (5 bases). This CDR3 has 15 amino acids. The ends were cut back, 4 bases at V and 2 bases at J, with 13 bases in the middle. Germline values: CDR1 SGHVS, CDR2 FQNEAQ.

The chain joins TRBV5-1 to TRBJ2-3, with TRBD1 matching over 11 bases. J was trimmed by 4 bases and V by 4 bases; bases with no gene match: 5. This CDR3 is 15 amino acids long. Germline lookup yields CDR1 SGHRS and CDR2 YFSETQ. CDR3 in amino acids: CASSKGQGVADTQYF. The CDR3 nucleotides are TGCGCCAGCAGCAAGGGACAGGGGGTTGCAGATACGCAGTATTTT.

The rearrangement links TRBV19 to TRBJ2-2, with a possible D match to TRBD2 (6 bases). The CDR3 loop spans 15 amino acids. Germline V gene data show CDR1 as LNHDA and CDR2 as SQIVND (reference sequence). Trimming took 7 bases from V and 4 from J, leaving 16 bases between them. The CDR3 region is CASTRSGLTTGELFF. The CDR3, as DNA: TGTGCCAGTACCCGCAGCGGGCTTACCACCGGGGAGCTGTTTTTT. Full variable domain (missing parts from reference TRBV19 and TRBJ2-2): DGGITQSPKYLFRKEGQNVTLSCEQNLNHDAMYWYRQDPGQGLRLIYYSQIVNDFQKGDIAEGYSVSREKKESFPLTVTSAQKNPTAFYLCASTRSGLTTGELFFGEGSRLTVL.

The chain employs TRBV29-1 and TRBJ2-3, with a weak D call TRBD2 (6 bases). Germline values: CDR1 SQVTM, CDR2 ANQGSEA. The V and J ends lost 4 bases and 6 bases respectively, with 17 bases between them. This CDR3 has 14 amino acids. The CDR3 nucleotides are TGCAGCGTTGGGGACTCCCGGCGCAGCGATACGCAGTATTTT. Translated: CSVGDSRRSDTQYF.

CDR3 loop: CAWMELYNSPLHF. CDR3 coding DNA: TGTGCCTGGATGGAACTATATAATTCACCCCTCCACTTT. The chain recombines TRBV30 with TRBJ1-6; no definite D call. V was trimmed by 4 bases and J by 4 bases, leaving 8 bases between them. This CDR3 has 13 amino acids. Looked up from germline, CDR1 is GTSNPN and CDR2 is SVGIG (reference sequence).

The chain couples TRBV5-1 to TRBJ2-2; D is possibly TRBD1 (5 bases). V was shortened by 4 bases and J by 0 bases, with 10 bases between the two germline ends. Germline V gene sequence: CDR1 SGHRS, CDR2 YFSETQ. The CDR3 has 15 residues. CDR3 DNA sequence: TGCGCCAGCAGCGAGACAGATTCGAACACCGGGGAGCTGTTTTTT. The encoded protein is CASSETDSNTGELFF.

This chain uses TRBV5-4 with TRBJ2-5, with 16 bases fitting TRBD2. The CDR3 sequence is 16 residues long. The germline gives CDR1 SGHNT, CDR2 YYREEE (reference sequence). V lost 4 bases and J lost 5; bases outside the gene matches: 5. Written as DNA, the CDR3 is TGTGCCAGCAGCGCCGGGACTAGCGGGGGGGATGAGACCCAGTACTTC. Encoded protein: CASSAGTSGGDETQYF.

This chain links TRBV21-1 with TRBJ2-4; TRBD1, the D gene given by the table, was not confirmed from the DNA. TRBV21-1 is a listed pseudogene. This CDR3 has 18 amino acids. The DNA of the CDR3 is TGTGCCAGCACCGAAGGACAGGGACATCACCTAGCCAAAAACATTCAGTACTTC. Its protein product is CASTEGQGHHLAKNIQYF.

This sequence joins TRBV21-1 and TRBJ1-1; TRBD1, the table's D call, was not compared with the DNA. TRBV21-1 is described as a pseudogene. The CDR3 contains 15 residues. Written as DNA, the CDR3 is TGTGCCAGCAGCAGCCGGGACAGGGGCGGGACTGAAGCTTTCTTT. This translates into CASSSRDRGGTEAFF.

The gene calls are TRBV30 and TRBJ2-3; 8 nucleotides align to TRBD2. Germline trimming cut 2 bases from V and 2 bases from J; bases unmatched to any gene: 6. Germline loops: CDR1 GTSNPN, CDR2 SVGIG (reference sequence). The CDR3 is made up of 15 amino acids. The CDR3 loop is CAWSRTSGLTDTQYF. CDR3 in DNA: TGTGCCTGGAGTAGAACTAGCGGCCTCACAGATACGCAGTATTTT.